The subject of this entry is one T cell receptor (beta chain). The sample holds other DNA sequences that translate to the same CDR3. This entry is derived from a study of shared clonotypes between healthy human individuals. The naive CD8 population came from CD45RO-negative cells selected for CCR7, without terminally differentiated effector memory CD45RA+ cells. Roughly 200 ng DNA, about 28,000 T cell genomes, went into each sorted-subset replicate PCR. The data were produced by immunoSEQ multiplex PCR, yet TCRdb's version contains in-frame clones alone and is incomplete. This table has under 600,000 clones, nearly 98% appearing once. Sequencing was performed on naive CD8+ T cells sorted from blood. The source of this sequence is a man aged 25-45 years in good health.

The CDR3 region has the DNA TGTGCCAGCAGTTTAAGTGGGAGCTACAATGAGCAGTTCTTC. It is translated as CASSLSGSYNEQFF. V and J are TRBV27 and TRBJ2-1, with D possibly matching TRBD2 (5 bases). V lost 2 bases and J 3 bases, leaving 8 bases between the germline ends. The CDR3 extends over 14 amino acids. Germline CDR1 is MNHEY and CDR2 is SMNVEV (reference sequence).